These 9 T cell receptor beta chains share one sample of origin, sequenced in a study of blood T cell repertoires in COVID-19. The data were produced by immunoSEQ multiplex PCR, yet TCRdb's version contains in-frame clones alone and is incomplete. The table records about 140,000 clones, around 84% of them present only once. Sequenced sample: peripheral blood. Receptors were obtained from a man aged 25-45 years with COVID-19, enrolled during active disease.

This clone was picked up a small number of times. The chain recombines TRBV18 with TRBJ1-6; D gene unclear. CDR1 is KGHSH and CDR2 is LQKENI in the germline V gene. V shed 2 bases and J shed 6 bases, with 14 bases lying between them. CDR3 length equals 16 residues. In nucleotides, the CDR3 is TGTGCCAGCTCACCAGTCTCGTTACTCCTTAATTCACCCCTCCACTTT. Translation: CASSPVSLLLNSPLHF.

This clone has just one count. V is TRBV19 and J is TRBJ1-5, with 7 bases fitting TRBD1. This CDR3 spans 13 amino acids. The germline V gene encodes CDR1 LNHDA and CDR2 SQIVND (reference sequence). Trimming cost V 4 bases and J 6 bases; bases outside gene matches: 3. In DNA form, the CDR3 reads TGTGCCAGTAGTACGACAGGGAGTCAGCCCCAGCATTTT. As protein: CASSTTGSQPQHF.

CDR3 protein: CASSKGRLVLNEQFF. The CDR3, as DNA: TGTGCCAGCAGCAAGGGGAGACTAGTTCTTAATGAGCAGTTCTTC. The chain combines TRBV5-8 with TRBJ2-1; tentative D call: TRBD2 (6 bases). Germline lookup yields CDR1 SGHTS and CDR2 YDEGEE. There are 15 residues in the CDR3. The V end lost 4 bases, the J end lost 7 bases, and 18 bases lay between the germline ends.

The genes are TRBV6-2 or TRBV6-3 and TRBJ2-7; 7 positions match TRBD2. V lost 9 bases, J lost 4 bases, and 9 bases stayed unmatched. The CDR3 totals 13 residues. The germline V gene encodes CDR1 MNHEY and CDR2 SVGEGT. CDR3 bases: TGTGCCAGTAGCCGGGACTACGCATACGAGCAGTACTTC. It yields the protein CASSRDYAYEQYF.

The chain carries TRBV3-1 (or the pseudogene TRBV3-2) and TRBJ2-1; no firm D call. CDR1 and CDR2 from the germline V gene are LGHDT and YNNKEL (reference sequence). The CDR3 has 15 amino acids. V lost 0 bases and J lost 3, with 9 bases in between. The CDR3 nucleotides are TGTGCCAGCAGCCAAGATGAGGCATACTACAATGAGCAGTTCTTC. It specifies CASSQDEAYYNEQFF.

Here the CDR3 DNA reads TGTGCCAGCAGCAATCGACAGGGCCACGGAGGGACGAATTCACCCCTCCACTTT. This gives the protein CASSNRQGHGGTNSPLHF. The chain uses TRBV7-9 and TRBJ1-6; 7 nucleotides agree with TRBD1. Germline CDR1 SEHNR, CDR2 FQNEAQ (reference sequence). This CDR3 is 18 amino acids long. Trimming at V came to 5 bases and at J to 7 bases, leaving 17 bases not matched to a gene.

This chain connects TRBV2 to TRBJ2-1, with D possibly TRBD2 on 6 matching bases. Trimming cost V 6 bases and J 8 bases, with 11 bases left between them. Germline-derived CDR1 and CDR2 are SNHLY and FYNNEI. The CDR3 spans 12 residues. CDR3 in DNA: TGTGCCAGCAGCTCGACTAGGGATGAGCAGTTCTTC. Encoded protein: CASSSTRDEQFF.

The rearrangement links TRBV28 to TRBJ1-2; D perhaps matches TRBD1 (5 bases). The CDR3 has 12 residues. V was trimmed by 6 bases and J by 8 bases, leaving 13 bases between them. Germline assignment: CDR1 MDHEN and CDR2 SYDVKM. The CDR3 reads CASRDGGEGYTF. CDR3 sequence (DNA): TGTGCCAGCAGGGATGGAGGGGAAGGCTACACCTTC.

The sample holds a few counts of this clone. The CDR3: CASKTGSSYNEQFF. The CDR3 region has the DNA TGTGCCAGCAAGACGGGGAGCTCCTACAATGAGCAGTTCTTC. The chain combines TRBV28 with TRBJ2-1; D perhaps matches TRBD2 (5 bases). Between the trimmed V and J ends, which lost 7 bases and 0 bases, there was a span of 10 bases. The CDR3 has 14 residues. Per the germline V gene, CDR1 is MDHEN and CDR2 is SYDVKM.